This T cell receptor beta chain was captured in a study of blood T cell repertoires in COVID-19 (dated by TCRdb to the early 2020s). As for the study more broadly: Samples from collaborators originated in the United States, Italy and Spain and spanned both the acute and convalescent phases of COVID-19. A de-identified subject ID, COVID-19 status, age in years and sex were almost always included in the sample metadata. Samples came from the ongoing ImmuneRACE study (first 160 participants) plus 1,254 subjects from 6 global collaborators. The repertoires were released in a freely available public database meant as a resource for research on the immune response to SARS-CoV-2. Where available, HLA class I and class II types were obtained from metadata supplied by the sample provider rather than from assay-based typing. The material from the prospective study consisted of cDNA or gDNA derived from T cells, B-cell-depleted T cells, or PBMCs. Deeply sampled blood TCRbeta repertoires from subjects exposed to, actively infected with, or recovered from COVID-19 were included in the dataset.

A second Seattle source provided samples from volunteer blood donors who had recovered from COVID-19. Whole blood was collected in K2EDTA tubes by collaborating institutions according to the institutions' own protocols. For TCRbeta analysis, collaborator samples were shipped as frozen whole blood, as isolated PBMCs, or as DNA extracted from either sample type. The immunoSEQ Assay, a bias-controlled multiplex PCR, was used to amplify TCRbeta CDR3 regions from genomic DNA. Per the source publication's procedure: The number of nucleated cells in each sample was estimated by amplification of reference gene primers within the assay. To quantify the absolute abundance of each unique TCRbeta CDR3 rearrangement, sequence reads were collapsed and filtered. For each sample, productive Simpson clonality was calculated by taking the square root of Simpson's diversity index across productive rearrangements. TCRdb holds this immuneACCESS table with in-frame rearrangements only. Some clones are missing; in checked studies, unresolved V genes explain under half, and the rest has no known cause. V, J and clone size are those of that table, while D and trimming were read from the DNA. The sample has approximately 250,000 clones on record, 86% of them singletons. Around 2.2% of the sample is held by the ten biggest clonotypes.

The CDR3 measures 13 amino acids from cysteine to phenylalanine. Just the 39-base CDR3 DNA is kept, in frame starting at base 1. CDR1 SGHNT and CDR2 YENEEA were looked up in the germline V gene. V lost 0 bases and J lost 8 bases; the stretch between them is 10 bases long. This clone was observed once. Its antigen is currently not known. No much larger clone is present one base from it, and per-base qualities are unavailable. The investigation overall reported the following: The quantity of clinical and demographic metadata differed by source and by participant and was supplied without curation.

This TCR was sampled from a man aged 30-40 years who had recovered from COVID-19. Sequenced input: peripheral blood. Recombination linked TRBV11-3 to TRBJ1-1; a tentative D match to TRBD1 spans 5 bases. The CDR3 protein sequence reads: CASSLEAGREAFF. The base sequence is TGTGCCAGCAGCTTAGAGGCGGGGCGAGAAGCTTTCTTT.